The sequence of this T cell receptor (beta chain) was determined in a study of blood T cell repertoires in COVID-19. Study in general: In each case, the material was cDNA or gDNA derived from T cells, B-cell-depleted T cells, or PBMCs.

The data were produced by immunoSEQ multiplex PCR, yet TCRdb's version contains in-frame clones alone and is incomplete. The data hold under 250,000 clones, with roughly nine tenths observed a single time. The V end was cut by 0 bases, the J end by 3 bases, with 9 bases between. The CDR3 is 14 amino acids. CDR1 and CDR2 (germline): SGHRS, YFSETQ. A word on this clone: Other DNA sequences from this sample encode an identical CDR3 as well.

Sequencing input: PBMCs or T cells enriched from blood (not recorded which). The J gene is TRBJ2-5, the V gene TRBV5-1; D perhaps matches TRBD1 (5 bases). The receptor comes from a woman aged 18-30 years in a cohort exposed to, infected with or recovered from COVID-19 (not recorded which). CDR3 sequence (DNA): TGCGCCAGCAGCTTGGATTCCAGGGAAGAGACCCAGTACTTC. This encodes CASSLDSREETQYF.